The next 26 T cell receptor beta chains were all read from a single sample in a study of T cell responses to AZD1222 COVID-19 vaccine (dated by TCRdb to the early 2020s). Libraries came from the immunoSEQ multiplex PCR assay. Imported from immuneACCESS, the table was reduced by TCRdb to in-frame sequences with V and J called. These copies leave out some clones; in studies compared against another copy, an unresolved V gene accounts for under half, and the cause of the remainder is not known. For this sample the table gives around 120,000 clones, of which around 80% were detected only once. The top ten constitute roughly a quarter of the sample. The time point label on this specimen signifies: about 28 days (+/-7) after the second vaccine dose. The sample consisted of peripheral blood, taken 28 days after the second AZD1222 dose. The receptors here all came from an adult who received the AZD1222 COVID-19 vaccine.

The rearrangement links TRBV24-1 to TRBJ1-2; no definite D call. Germline CDR1 is KGHDR and CDR2 is SFDVKD. The CDR3 consists of 13 residues. Trimming pared 4 bases from V and 6 bases from J, leaving 11 bases between. The CDR3 loop is CATSDPYRDGYTF. In DNA, the CDR3 is TGTGCCACCAGTGACCCATACCGGGATGGCTACACCTTC.

This chain joins TRBV5-6 and TRBJ1-3; a weak D match, TRBD1 (6 bases). V shed 1 base and J shed 2 bases, with 13 bases lying between them. Germline V gives CDR1 SGHDT, CDR2 YYEEEE. CDR3 length equals 16 residues. CDR3 nucleotide sequence: TGTGCCAGCAGCTTGACAGGGAATCAGGCTGGAAACACCATATATTTT. Its translation is CASSLTGNQAGNTIYF. Variable domain in full (rest from reference TRBV5-6 and TRBJ1-3): DAGVTQSPTHLIKTRGQQVTLRCSPKSGHDTVSWYQQALGQGPQFIFQYYEEEERQRGNFPDRFSGHQFPNYSSELNVNALLLGDSALYLCASSLTGNQAGNTIYFGEGSWLTVV.

The chain uses TRBV29-1 and TRBJ2-7, with D possibly TRBD1 on 5 matching bases. The CDR3 contains 13 residues. In germline, CDR1 is SQVTM, CDR2 ANQGSEA. Between the trimmed V and J ends, which lost 7 bases and 8 bases, there was a span of 21 bases. CDR3: CSDKPDDSVKQYF. The CDR3 DNA sequence: TGCAGCGATAAACCGGATGACAGCGTAAAGCAGTACTTC.

This chain connects TRBV28 to TRBJ1-2; unclear D gene. Trimming took off 5 bases at V and 4 bases at J, with 8 bases between the two ends. The CDR3 runs to 12 residues. CDR1 is MDHEN and CDR2 is SYDVKM in the germline V gene. The CDR3 reads CASSRPGYGYTF. CDR3 DNA: TGTGCCAGCAGTCGTCCGGGCTATGGCTACACCTTC.

The chain has TRBV24-1 and TRBJ2-5, with D possibly TRBD1 on 5 matching bases. V lost 1 base to trimming and J lost 1 base, with 9 bases between them. Germline lookup yields CDR1 KGHDR and CDR2 SFDVKD. The CDR3 spans 15 residues. The CDR3 nucleotides are TGTGCCACCAGTGATTTCACAGGAACCCAAGAGACCCAGTACTTC. This translates into CATSDFTGTQETQYF.

V gene TRBV2 combines with J gene TRBJ2-7, with 7 positions matching TRBD1. Germline lookup yields CDR1 SNHLY and CDR2 FYNNEI. Trimming removed 2 bases from V and 6 bases from J; junction bases left unmatched: 7. The CDR3 has 14 residues. The CDR3 spells CASSEKRGRSEQYF. CDR3 bases: TGTGCCAGCAGTGAAAAAAGGGGGCGGTCCGAGCAGTACTTC. The full variable domain, its missing parts supplied by reference TRBV2 and TRBJ2-7, is EPEVTQTPSHQVTQMGQEVILRCVPISNHLYFYWYRQILGQKVEFLVSFYNNEISEKSEIFDDQFSVERPDGSNFTLKIRSTKLEDSAMYFCASSEKRGRSEQYFGPGTRLTVT.

Only a few counts were recorded for this clone. The chain recombines TRBV29-1 with TRBJ2-2; 12 bases are a match to TRBD1. The CDR3 has 15 amino acids. Germline V gives CDR1 SQVTM, CDR2 ANQGSEA. V trimming: 7 bases; J trimming: 3 bases; junction bases outside the gene matches: 6. CDR3 in amino acids: CSASGTGGYTGELFF. In DNA form, the CDR3 reads TGCAGCGCGTCCGGGACAGGGGGCTACACCGGGGAGCTGTTTTTT.

This clone was counted once. The chain employs TRBV6-5 and TRBJ2-7; D gene unclear. Per germline, CDR1 MNHEY and CDR2 SVGAGI. V dropped 7 bases and J dropped 2 bases, with 15 bases sitting between them. The length of the CDR3 is 14 residues. The CDR3 DNA reads as TGTGCCAGCATGCCCTTCGAACCTACCTACGAGCAGTACTTC. Translated, it gives CASMPFEPTYEQYF.

V and J are TRBV5-6 and TRBJ2-7, with D unclear. Trimming left V 4 bases short and J 0 bases short, with 14 bases between. The CDR3 spans 15 residues. Germline-derived CDR1 and CDR2 are SGHDT and YYEEEE. Here the CDR3 DNA reads TGTGCCAGCAGCCTGGGCAGTCGGCCCTCCTACGAGCAGTACTTC. The encoded protein is CASSLGSRPSYEQYF.

The chain couples TRBV29-1 to TRBJ1-3; D gene uncertain. Germline V gene lookup returns CDR1 SQVTM and CDR2 ANQGSEA. The CDR3 consists of 13 residues. Trimming stripped 6 bases from V and 0 bases from J, with 9 bases between. In nucleotides, the CDR3 is TGCAGCGTCGGAAGCGTCTCTGGAAACACCATATATTTT. It translates to CSVGSVSGNTIYF.

The chain couples TRBV5-1 to TRBJ1-1; 8 nucleotides align to TRBD1. This CDR3 contains 13 residues. Trimming removed 3 bases from V and 4 bases from J; junction bases left unmatched: 2. Germline assignment: CDR1 SGHRS and CDR2 YFSETQ. CDR3 amino acids: CASSSTGGTEAFF. CDR3 in DNA: TGCGCCAGCAGCTCCACAGGGGGCACTGAAGCTTTCTTT.

This clone was seen a handful of times. The rearrangement links TRBV2 to TRBJ2-7, with 8 bases that match TRBD1. The CDR3 sequence is 14 residues long. Germline V CDR1 and CDR2: SNHLY, FYNNEI. Trimming at V came to 6 bases and at J to 3 bases, leaving 7 bases not matched to a gene. The CDR3 DNA reads as TGTGCCAGCAGAGCCGGGACAGGCGTCTACGAGCAGTACTTC. Its protein product is CASRAGTGVYEQYF.

V gene TRBV7-2 combines with J gene TRBJ1-1; D uncertain. The germline V gene has CDR1 SGHTA and CDR2 FQGNSA. This CDR3 contains 14 residues. V was pared by 5 bases and J by 5 bases, with 15 bases between. CDR3 in amino acids: CASSLRDGWTEAFF. For the CDR3, the DNA is TGTGCCAGCAGCCTAAGAGACGGCTGGACTGAAGCTTTCTTT.

The CDR3 DNA reads TGTGCCAGCAGCAACAATATAGGTAGCAATCAGCCCCAGCATTTT. Its protein product is CASSNNIGSNQPQHF. The rearrangement joins TRBV11-2 to TRBJ1-5; D remains unclear. Germline lookup yields CDR1 SGHAT and CDR2 FQNNGV. The germline V and J ends were trimmed by 5 bases and 0 bases, with 11 bases remaining between them. CDR3 length: 15 amino acids.

The rearrangement links TRBV6-2 or TRBV6-3 to TRBJ2-1, with 8 bases fitting TRBD2. V lost 4 bases and J lost 5; bases outside the gene matches: 4. Germline V gene lookup returns CDR1 MNHEY and CDR2 SVGEGT. CDR3 length: 14 amino acids. The CDR3 loop is CASSLAGSNNEQFF. CDR3 DNA: TGTGCCAGCAGTTTAGCGGGGTCCAACAATGAGCAGTTCTTC.

The V and J genes are TRBV24-1 and TRBJ1-5, with D possibly matching TRBD1 (6 bases). V dropped 4 bases and J dropped 0 bases, with 12 bases sitting between them. The CDR3 runs to 16 residues. Germline assignment: CDR1 KGHDR and CDR2 SFDVKD. Here the CDR3 reads CATSERGGYSNQPQHF. The CDR3 nucleotides are TGTGCCACCAGTGAAAGGGGGGGTTATAGCAATCAGCCCCAGCATTTT.

The chain combines TRBV5-1 with TRBJ1-3; no definite D call. The length of the CDR3 is 15 residues. Trimming removed 0 bases at V and 0 bases at J, with 7 bases between. The V gene's germline CDR1 is SGHRS and CDR2 YFSETQ. CDR3 amino acids: CASSLEAISGNTIYF. The CDR3 nucleotides read TGCGCCAGCAGCTTGGAAGCGATCTCTGGAAACACCATATATTTT. Variable domain in full (rest from reference TRBV5-1 and TRBJ1-3): KAGVTQTPRYLIKTRGQQVTLSCSPISGHRSVSWYQQTPGQGLQFLFEYFSETQRNKGNFPGRFSGRQFSNSRSEMNVSTLELGDSALYLCASSLEAISGNTIYFGEGSWLTVV.

The V gene is TRBV28, the J gene TRBJ2-3, with D perhaps being TRBD1 or TRBD2 (7 bases each). The CDR3 contains 16 residues. CDR1 MDHEN and CDR2 SYDVKM come from the germline V gene. Trimming stripped 3 bases from V and 5 bases from J, with 18 bases between. The CDR3: CASSFFGGTEVDTQYF. The CDR3 DNA sequence: TGTGCCAGCAGTTTTTTCGGGGGGACAGAGGTAGATACGCAGTATTTT. The full variable domain, completed using reference TRBV28 and TRBJ2-3, is DVKVTQSSRYLVKRTGEKVFLECVQDMDHENMFWYRQDPGLGLRLIYFSYDVKMKEKGDIPEGYSVSREKKERFSLILESASTNQTSMYLCASSFFGGTEVDTQYFGPGTRLTVL.

This chain links TRBV18 with TRBJ1-5; D not resolved. V lost 1 base and J lost 0, with 4 bases in between. The CDR3 is made up of 14 amino acids. The germline V gene has CDR1 KGHSH and CDR2 LQKENI. CDR3 in DNA: TGTGCCAGCTCACCACATCATAGCAATCAGCCCCAGCATTTT. Translated: CASSPHHSNQPQHF.

V usage is TRBV12-3 or TRBV12-4 and J usage is TRBJ2-2; D is undetermined. The CDR3 totals 13 residues. V lost 7 bases and J lost 4, with 10 bases in between. DNA for the CDR3: TGTGCCAGCATGAAACAGAGCACCGGGGAGCTGTTTTTT. Its translation: CASMKQSTGELFF.

V is TRBV28 and J is TRBJ1-3; no definite D call. Germline-derived CDR1 and CDR2 are MDHEN and SYDVKM. The CDR3 has 16 residues. Trimming pared 3 bases from V and 2 bases from J, leaving 14 bases between. The CDR3 is CASSFLDPPPGNTIYF. The CDR3 DNA follows: TGTGCCAGCAGTTTTCTGGATCCCCCTCCTGGAAACACCATATATTTT.

J is TRBJ2-2 and V is TRBV5-1; D is ambiguous. V gave up 2 bases and J gave up 6 bases, with 14 bases separating them. Looked up from germline, CDR1 is SGHRS and CDR2 is YFSETQ. This CDR3 has 15 residues. The CDR3 protein is CASSLGPKASGELFF. The DNA for the CDR3 is TGCGCCAGCAGCTTAGGGCCCAAAGCCTCCGGGGAGCTGTTTTTT. The full variable domain, in which reference TRBV5-1 and TRBJ2-2 provide the parts outside the CDR3, is KAGVTQTPRYLIKTRGQQVTLSCSPISGHRSVSWYQQTPGQGLQFLFEYFSETQRNKGNFPGRFSGRQFSNSRSEMNVSTLELGDSALYLCASSLGPKASGELFFGEGSRLTVL.

The chain has TRBV19 and TRBJ2-3; D ambiguous. CDR3 length: 11 residues. The V gene's germline CDR1 is LNHDA and CDR2 SQIVND (reference sequence). The V and J ends lost 10 bases and 5 bases respectively, with 10 bases between them. The chain's CDR3 is CATKFGDTQYF. For the CDR3, the DNA is TGTGCCACCAAATTCGGAGATACGCAGTATTTT.

The chain couples TRBV2 to TRBJ1-2, with D perhaps TRBD1 (6 bases). The germline CDR1 and CDR2 sequences are SNHLY and FYNNEI. The CDR3 length is 13 residues. Deletions cut 1 base from V and 8 bases from J, with 11 bases between. CDR3 sequence (DNA): TGTGCCAGCAGTGAAGGGCAGGGGTTGGGCTACACCTTC. Translation: CASSEGQGLGYTF.

The chain is built from TRBV19 and TRBJ1-2; perhaps TRBD1 as D (5 bases). V gave up 3 bases and J gave up 6 bases, with 20 bases separating them. CDR1 and CDR2 from the germline V gene are LNHDA and SQIVND (reference sequence). The CDR3 length is 16 residues. CDR3 DNA: TGTGCCAGTAGTATTGCGACAGACCAAACGCCTGATGGCTACACCTTC. Protein: CASSIATDQTPDGYTF.

The genes are TRBV12-3 or TRBV12-4 and TRBJ1-2; no clear D gene. This CDR3 contains 13 residues. The germline V and J ends were trimmed by 5 bases and 5 bases, with 12 bases remaining between them. CDR3 bases: TGTGCCAGCAGTATTAAGGCAGAATATGGCTACACCTTC. Translated, it gives CASSIKAEYGYTF.